The 5 T cell receptor beta chains listed next were all sequenced from one sample in a study of blood T cell repertoires in COVID-19. Produced via immunoSEQ multiplex PCR; TCRdb's table is partial and in-frame only. The repertoire holds 180,000 or so clones, with around four fifths as singletons. The sample taken for sequencing was PBMCs or T cells enriched from blood (not recorded which). These receptors originate from a woman aged 50 to 60 in a cohort exposed to, infected with or recovered from COVID-19 (not recorded which).

This clone was observed a handful of times. The V gene is TRBV30, the J gene TRBJ2-1, with 7 nucleotides matching TRBD2. J gave up 4 bases and V 5 bases, and 8 bases lay outside the gene matches. This CDR3 spans 14 amino acids. Germline values: CDR1 GTSNPN, CDR2 SVGIG (reference sequence). CDR3 sequence (DNA): TGTGCCTGGGCGGGGGACTCTCAATACAATGAGCAGTTCTTC. Amino acids: CAWAGDSQYNEQFF.

This chain joins TRBV3-1 (or the pseudogene TRBV3-2) and TRBJ2-7; perhaps TRBD1 as D (5 bases). The V end was cut by 1 base, the J end by 11 bases, with 9 bases between. The germline V gene has CDR1 LGHDT and CDR2 YNNKEL (reference sequence). CDR3 size: 11 residues. CDR3 protein: CASSQGSDKYF. CDR3 sequence (DNA): TGTGCCAGCAGCCAAGGGTCGGACAAGTACTTC.

This clone was observed once. The V call is TRBV18, the J call TRBJ2-5; 11 nucleotides line up with TRBD1. Germline CDR1 KGHSH, CDR2 LQKENI. The CDR3 is 16 residues long. Losses at the gene ends were 4 bases for V and 1 base for J; bases not matched to a gene: 5. This CDR3 reads CASSHPGQGVQETQYF. CDR3 in DNA: TGTGCCAGCTCACACCCGGGACAGGGGGTCCAAGAGACCCAGTACTTC.

This rearrangement joins TRBV5-1 to TRBJ2-2, with a tentative D call TRBD2 (5 bases). CDR1 is SGHRS and CDR2 is YFSETQ in the germline V gene. The CDR3 loop spans 16 amino acids. The V and J ends lost 4 bases and 1 base respectively, with 14 bases between them. DNA of the CDR3: TGCGCCAGCAGCCCCGGATCCGGACTGAACACCGGGGAGCTGTTTTTT. Translation gives CASSPGSGLNTGELFF.

The chain joins TRBV7-8 to TRBJ2-7, with 8 bases lining up with TRBD1. The CDR3 runs to 14 residues. In germline, CDR1 is SGHVS, CDR2 FQNEAQ. The V and J ends lost 4 bases and 5 bases, in that order; junction bases with no gene match: 7. The CDR3 spells CASSSGGAVNEQYF. CDR3 DNA: TGTGCCAGCAGCTCAGGGGGCGCGGTAAACGAGCAGTACTTC.